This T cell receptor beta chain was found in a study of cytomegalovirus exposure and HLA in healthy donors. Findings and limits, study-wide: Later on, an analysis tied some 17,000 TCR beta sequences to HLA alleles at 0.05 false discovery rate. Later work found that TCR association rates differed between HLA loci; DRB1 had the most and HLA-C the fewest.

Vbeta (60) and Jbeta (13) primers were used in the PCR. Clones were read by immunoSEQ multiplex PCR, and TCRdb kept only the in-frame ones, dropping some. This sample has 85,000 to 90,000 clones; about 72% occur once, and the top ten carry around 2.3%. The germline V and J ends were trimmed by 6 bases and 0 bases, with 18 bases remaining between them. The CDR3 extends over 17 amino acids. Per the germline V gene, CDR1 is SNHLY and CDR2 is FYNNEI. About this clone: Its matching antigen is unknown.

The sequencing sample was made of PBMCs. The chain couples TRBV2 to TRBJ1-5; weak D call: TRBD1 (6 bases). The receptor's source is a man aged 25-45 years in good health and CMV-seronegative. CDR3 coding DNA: TGTGCCAGCAGCGGTTCGGACAGCTTTTATAGCAATCAGCCCCAGCATTTT. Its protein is CASSGSDSFYSNQPQHF. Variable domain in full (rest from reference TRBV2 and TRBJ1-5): EPEVTQTPSHQVTQMGQEVILRCVPISNHLYFYWYRQILGQKVEFLVSFYNNEISEKSEIFDDQFSVERPDGSNFTLKIRSTKLEDSAMYFCASSGSDSFYSNQPQHFGDGTRLSIL.